This passage covers 6 T cell receptor beta chains from one sample sequenced in a study of T cell responses to AZD1222 COVID-19 vaccine. The method was immunoSEQ multiplex PCR; TCRdb's version includes in-frame clones alone and lacks a portion of them. The sample shows under 150,000 clones, 90% of them seen only once. The material was peripheral blood, obtained 28 days after the second AZD1222 dose. These receptors were obtained from an adult who received the AZD1222 COVID-19 vaccine.

This chain connects TRBV4-3 to TRBJ2-3; no reliable D call. Trimming pared 0 bases from V and 2 bases from J, leaving 15 bases between. The germline gives CDR1 LGHNA, CDR2 YSLEER. This CDR3 is 17 amino acids long. CDR3 in amino acids: CASSQDPYRAVTDTQYF. CDR3 sequence (DNA): TGCGCCAGCAGCCAAGATCCCTATAGGGCGGTCACAGATACGCAGTATTTT.

The chain is built from TRBV5-1 and TRBJ1-2, with unresolved D. The germline CDR1 and CDR2 sequences are SGHRS and YFSETQ. Deletions cut 3 bases from V and 3 bases from J, with 9 bases between. The CDR3 has 13 residues. The CDR3 DNA reads TGCGCCAGCAGCTCTCTGACGGACTATGGCTACACCTTC. It translates to CASSSLTDYGYTF.

The chain has TRBV25-1 and TRBJ2-5; tentative D call: TRBD1 (7 bases). This CDR3 has 12 amino acids. Germline CDR1 MGHDK, CDR2 SYGVNS. Trimming took 7 bases from V and 8 from J, leaving 14 bases between them. This chain's CDR3 is CASNPGGGTQYF. The CDR3 region has the DNA TGTGCCAGCAACCCAGGGGGAGGTACCCAGTACTTC.

The CDR3 nucleotides are TGTGCCAGCAGTTCCCCGCAGTCCACAGATACGCAGTATTTT. It translates to CASSSPQSTDTQYF. The V and J genes are TRBV6-5 and TRBJ2-3; no clear D gene. The CDR3 sequence is 14 residues long. With 4 bases removed from V and 2 bases from J, the gap between germline ends came to 10 bases. CDR1 MNHEY and CDR2 SVGAGI come from the germline V gene.

A few counts support this clone. The V and J genes are TRBV6-2 or TRBV6-3 and TRBJ1-5, with D possibly TRBD1 on 6 matching bases. V was clipped by 2 bases and J by 3 bases, with 14 bases between them. The germline gives CDR1 MNHEY, CDR2 SVGEGT. The CDR3 is 16 residues long. The CDR3 loop is CASSYRAGENNQPQHF. DNA for the CDR3: TGTGCCAGCAGTTACCGGGCAGGGGAGAACAATCAGCCCCAGCATTTT.

The chain links TRBV19 to TRBJ2-1; 8 bases fit TRBD2. V was pared by 5 bases and J by 7 bases, with 16 bases of the junction left unmatched. The CDR3 is made up of 17 amino acids. CDR1 is LNHDA and CDR2 is SQIVND in the germline V gene (reference sequence). The CDR3 bases are TGTGCCAGTAGTTATTACCTCGCCGGGAGGGGAACGAATGAGCAGTTCTTC. Translation: CASSYYLAGRGTNEQFF.